A selection of T cell receptor beta chains follows, all from one sample in a study of regulatory T cells in long-lasting Graves disease. TCRdb re-analysed the multiplex PCR reads in MiXCR, keeping a single row per CDR3 protein. The table has approximately 400,000 distinct CDR3 sequences, more than 20% seen once. Sample: peripheral blood mononuclear cells (PBMCs), taken when the disease was refractory, from a patient treated with antithyroid drugs. All receptors derive from a female donor with Graves disease. Each CDR3 is given with its conserved first and last residue. The D gene is left open where the match is weak. Clone size, where shown, is once, few, many, or a class for clones that have expanded.

j_call,d_call,cdr3_length,clone_size,v_call,cdr3_aa,cdr3_nt
TRBJ1-1,NA,15,few,TRBV7-9,CASSPDSYMDTEAFF,TGTGCCAGCAGCCCGGACAGTTACATGGACACTGAAGCTTTCTTT
TRBJ1-1,NA,23,many,TRBV6-5,CASSYPGTLIGTGRSLMNTEAFF,TGTGCCAGCAGTTACCCCGGGACACTAATTGGTACCGGCAGGTCCCTCATGAACACTGAAGCTTTCTTT
TRBJ1-5,TRBD1,15,NA,TRBV20-1,CSARPGTGLRQPQHF,TGCAGTGCTAGACCCGGGACAGGCTTGCGTCAGCCCCAGCATTTT
TRBJ1-4,NA,11,many,TRBV28,CASSRGGKLFF,TGTGCCAGCAGTCGGGGCGGAAAACTGTTTTTT
TRBJ1-1,NA,17,many,TRBV7-8,CASSLDLFVGHNTEAFF,TGTGCCAGCAGCTTAGATTTATTTGTGGGACACAACACTGAAGCTTTCTTT
TRBJ2-4,NA,14,many,TRBV2,CAITPDRTVNIQYF,TGTGCCATAACACCCGATAGGACGGTAAACATTCAGTACTTC
TRBJ1-5,NA,17,NA,TRBV30,CAWSVGGTGGIPQPQHF,TGTGCCTGGAGTGTCGGGGGGACGGGAGGGATCCCCCAGCCCCAGCATTTT
TRBJ2-3,NA,13,few,TRBV7-9,CASRGTGTDTQYF,TGTGCCAGCAGGGGGACCGGCACAGATACGCAGTATTTT
TRBJ2-7,NA,14,many,TRBV11-2,CASSLFEGSYEQYF,TGTGCCAGCAGTCTTTTTGAGGGCTCCTACGAGCAGTACTTC
TRBJ1-2,TRBD1,16,NA,TRBV28,CASSLSSTGGFYGYTF,TGTGCCAGCAGTTTAAGTTCCACAGGGGGATTTTATGGCTACACCTTC
TRBJ1-1,NA,12,NA,TRBV5-1,CASSLDSSEAFF,TGCGCCAGCAGCTTGGACAGTTCTGAAGCTTTCTTT
TRBJ2-7,NA,13,once,TRBV5-8,CASSTGITYEQYF,TGTGCCAGCAGCACAGGGATTACCTACGAGCAGTACTTC
TRBJ2-6,TRBD1,16,NA,TRBV7-2,CASSRTGITGANVLTF,TGTGCCAGCAGCCGGACAGGGATCACTGGGGCCAACGTCCTGACTTTC
TRBJ1-5,NA,14,NA,TRBV20-1,CSASFLSQVQPRHF,TGCAGTGCTAGTTTTTTGTCACAGGTCCAGCCCCGGCATTTT
TRBJ2-2,TRBD1,15,NA,TRBV7-8,CASMKRDRVTGELFF,TGTGCCAGCATGAAACGGGACAGGGTCACCGGGGAGCTGTTTTTT
TRBJ1-4,TRBD1,14,NA,TRBV4-1,CASSQDRGGEKLFF,TGCGCCAGCAGCCAGGACAGGGGGGGAGAAAAACTGTTTTTT
TRBJ2-7,TRBD2,17,many,TRBV12-3/TRBV12-4,CASSPSWGLAAVNEQYF,TGTGCCAGCAGTCCCTCATGGGGACTAGCGGCGGTGAACGAGCAGTACTTC
TRBJ2-7,NA,13,many,TRBV28,CASSQTELPGQYF,TGTGCCAGCTCTCAGACGGAGTTACCGGGGCAGTACTTC
TRBJ2-7,TRBD2,15,NA,TRBV30,CAWTRPGLTAGEQYF,TGTGCCTGGACCCGGCCGGGACTAACAGCGGGGGAGCAGTACTTC
TRBJ2-5,NA,15,many,TRBV7-8,CASSRGIGAQETQYF,TGTGCCAGCAGTCGGGGGATAGGAGCGCAAGAGACCCAGTACTTC
TRBJ1-6,NA,14,NA,TRBV6-1,CASTWTGPNSPLHF,TGTGCCAGCACTTGGACGGGTCCTAATTCACCCCTCCACTTT
TRBJ2-5,TRBD2,15,many,TRBV7-2,CASSSYSGREETQYF,TGTGCCAGCAGCTCCTATAGCGGGAGAGAAGAGACCCAGTACTTC
TRBJ2-5,NA,13,few,TRBV7-9,CASTPSGGETQYF,TGTGCCAGCACCCCCAGTGGGGGAGAGACCCAGTACTTC
TRBJ2-7,TRBD2,13,many,TRBV29-1,CSVVGGSGYEQYF,TGCAGCGTTGTCGGGGGGAGCGGTTACGAGCAGTACTTC
TRBJ1-1,NA,12,NA,TRBV7-9,CASSSQDSLAFF,TGTGCCAGCAGCTCACAGGACTCCCTAGCTTTCTTT
TRBJ2-3,TRBD2,15,NA,TRBV6-1,CASADPGGSTDTQYF,TGTGCCAGCGCTGACCCGGGAGGGAGCACAGATACGCAGTATTTT
TRBJ1-2,TRBD1,15,few,TRBV5-1,CASSPDRGRSYGYTF,TGCGCCAGCAGCCCAGACAGGGGGCGCAGCTATGGCTACACCTTC
TRBJ1-4,NA,13,many,TRBV25-1,CASSWAGAGKLFF,TGTGCCAGCAGCTGGGCAGGGGCGGGGAAACTGTTTTTT
TRBJ1-5,NA,13,many,TRBV27,CASGPLQNQPQHF,TGTGCCAGCGGGCCCCTACAGAATCAGCCCCAGCATTTT
TRBJ1-2,NA,15,many,TRBV28,CASSLGVQPLYGYTF,TGTGCCAGCAGTTTAGGGGTACAACCGCTCTATGGCTACACCTTC
TRBJ2-7,TRBD2,15,few,TRBV7-2,CASSPRGLAGYEQYF,TGTGCCAGCAGCCCCCGCGGCCTAGCGGGGTACGAGCAGTACTTC
TRBJ2-7,NA,14,many,TRBV7-2,CASSSGPQENEQYF,TGTGCCAGCAGCTCCGGTCCCCAGGAAAACGAGCAGTACTTC
TRBJ2-7,NA,13,few,TRBV7-6,CASSLIVRGEQYF,TGTGCCAGCAGCTTAATAGTTCGGGGTGAGCAGTACTTC
TRBJ2-1,TRBD2,19,few,TRBV7-9,CASSLRGTSGSYSYNEQFF,TGTGCCAGCAGCTTAAGAGGGACTAGCGGATCGTACTCCTACAATGAGCAGTTCTTC
TRBJ1-1,NA,13,NA,TRBV7-2,CASSLLFLEKAFF,TGTGCCAGCAGCTTATTATTCTTGGAGAAAGCTTTCTTT
TRBJ1-1,NA,13,many,TRBV12-3/TRBV12-4,CASSFSPNTEAFF,TGTGCCAGCAGTTTTTCCCCGAACACTGAAGCTTTCTTT